This T cell receptor (beta chain) was recovered during a study of cytomegalovirus exposure and HLA in healthy donors. Study background: An earlier analysis identified 117 million unique TCR beta sequences in about 180 million T cells. Study-level results: Reports indicated that the classifier achieved high specificity and sensitivity in diagnosing cytomegalovirus status. Prior analysis indicated that the majority of TCR beta V segments exhibited productivity approximately 90% or approximately 30% of the time. In vitro confirmation showed a few CMV-associated chains to be CMV antigen specific.

Of note for this clone: The antigen is unknown.

Germline V CDR1 and CDR2: GTSNPN, SVGIG (reference sequence). V was pared by 4 bases and J by 6 bases, with 5 bases of the junction left unmatched. This CDR3 contains 12 residues. The PCR made use of 60 Vbeta and 13 Jbeta primers. The data were produced by immunoSEQ multiplex PCR, yet TCRdb's version contains in-frame clones alone and is incomplete. The sample has some 110,000 clones, 50% to 75% seen once. This chain links TRBV30 with TRBJ2-7, with 8 bases aligning to TRBD1. The source of this sequence is a middle-aged woman in good health and CMV-seropositive. The sequencing sample was made of PBMCs. CDR3 in DNA: TGTGCCTGGACCAGACAGGGGACCGAGCAGTACTTC. It codes for CAWTRQGTEQYF.